The T cell receptor beta chain under discussion was sequenced for a study of a mutant IDH1 vaccine in newly diagnosed glioma. The V gene lost 0 bases and the J gene lost 4 bases, with 10 bases spanning the gap. CDR1 and CDR2 from the germline V gene are SQVTM and ANQGSEA. The CDR3 totals 14 residues. Time point noted: baseline, week 1 (first vaccination visit). Treatment defined: pre-vaccination baseline after standard-of-care therapy. Each of the donors came in with new WHO grade 3 or 4 astrocytomas that were IDH1-mutant and ATRX-lost. Generated by immunoSEQ multiplex PCR, the TCRdb table keeps only in-frame clones and is missing some. The profile covers tens of thousands of clones, with 83% appearing a single time and approximately 8% taken by the ten largest.

This chain connects TRBV29-1 to TRBJ2-1; D tentatively reads TRBD1 or TRBD2 (5 bases each). The sequencing used PBMCs, collected from a glioma patient treated with radiotherapy, temozolomide or both. The TCR sequence derives from a woman aged 45-60 years with glioma. CDR3 bases: TGCAGCGTTGAAGAAGGGACGGTTTACAATGAGCAGTTCTTC. This encodes CSVEEGTVYNEQFF.